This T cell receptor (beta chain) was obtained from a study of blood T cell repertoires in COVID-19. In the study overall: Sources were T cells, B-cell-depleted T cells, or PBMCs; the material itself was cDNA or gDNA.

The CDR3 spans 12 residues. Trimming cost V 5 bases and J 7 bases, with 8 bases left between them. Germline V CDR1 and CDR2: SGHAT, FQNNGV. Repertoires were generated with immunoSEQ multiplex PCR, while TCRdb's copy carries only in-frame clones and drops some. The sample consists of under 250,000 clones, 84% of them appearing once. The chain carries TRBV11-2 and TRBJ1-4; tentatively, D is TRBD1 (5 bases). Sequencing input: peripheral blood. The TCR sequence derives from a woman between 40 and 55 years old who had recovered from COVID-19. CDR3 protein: CASSTGPEKLFF. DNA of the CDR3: TGTGCCAGCAGCACAGGCCCTGAAAAACTGTTTTTT.